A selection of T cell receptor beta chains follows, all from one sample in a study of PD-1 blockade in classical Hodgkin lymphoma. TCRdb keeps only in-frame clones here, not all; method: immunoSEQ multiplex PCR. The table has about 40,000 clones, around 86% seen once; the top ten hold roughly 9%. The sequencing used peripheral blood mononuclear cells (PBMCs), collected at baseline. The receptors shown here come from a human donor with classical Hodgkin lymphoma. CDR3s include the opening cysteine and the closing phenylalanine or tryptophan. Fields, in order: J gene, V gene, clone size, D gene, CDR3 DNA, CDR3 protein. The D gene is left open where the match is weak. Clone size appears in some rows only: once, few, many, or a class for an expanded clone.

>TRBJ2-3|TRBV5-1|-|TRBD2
TGCGCCACCGGGACTAGCGGGGGCACAGATACGCAGTATTTT
CATGTSGGTDTQYF
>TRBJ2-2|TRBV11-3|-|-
TGTGCCAGCAGCTTAGATCGCGGCACCGGGGAGCTGTTTTTT
CASSLDRGTGELFF
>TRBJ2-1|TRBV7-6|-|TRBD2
TGTGCCAGCAGCTTTAGCGGGGGTTGGCAGTTCTTC
CASSFSGGWQFF
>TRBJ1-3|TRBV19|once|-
TGTGCCAGCACCGGAGTCGCGAGCTCTGGAAACACCATATATTTT
CASTGVASSGNTIYF
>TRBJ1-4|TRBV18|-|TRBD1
TGTGCCAGCTCACCATTGGACAGGGATTCAACTAATGAAAAACTGTTTTTT
CASSPLDRDSTNEKLFF
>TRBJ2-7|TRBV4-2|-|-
TGTGCCAGCAGCCAAGATGGGTCAGGGATCCCCTACGAGCAGTACTTC
CASSQDGSGIPYEQYF
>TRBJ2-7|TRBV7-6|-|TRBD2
TGTGCCAGCAGCTTAGCGGCGGCGGGAGGGCGGTACGAGCAGTACTTC
CASSLAAAGGRYEQYF
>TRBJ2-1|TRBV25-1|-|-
TGTGCCAGCAGTGCCGACAGTCATGAGCAGTTCTTC
CASSADSHEQFF
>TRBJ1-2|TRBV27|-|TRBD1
TGTGCCAGCAGGACCCCGGGACAGGGATATGGCTACACCTTC
CASRTPGQGYGYTF
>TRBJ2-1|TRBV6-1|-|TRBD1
TGTGCCAGCAGTGGGGACAGGGGGTCTCTCGACAATGAGCAGTTCTTC
CASSGDRGSLDNEQFF
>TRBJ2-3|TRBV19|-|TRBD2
TGTGCCAGTAGTATCCCCAGGCTAGCGGGGGGACACACAGATACGCAGTATTTT
CASSIPRLAGGHTDTQYF
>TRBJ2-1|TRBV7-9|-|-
TGTGCCAGCAGCCTTCTTGTTAGGGCTTACAATGAGCAGTTCTTC
CASSLLVRAYNEQFF
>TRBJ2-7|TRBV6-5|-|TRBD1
TGTGCCAGCAGTACCGGGACAGCCGGGGAGCAGTACTTC
CASSTGTAGEQYF
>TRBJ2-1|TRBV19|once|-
TGTGCCAGTAGTGAGGATTTAGGGTGGGGATACAATGAGCAGTTCTTC
CASSEDLGWGYNEQFF
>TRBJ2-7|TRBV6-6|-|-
TGTGCCAGCAGTTACGGGACGGTTCAGCACTACGAGCAGTACTTC
CASSYGTVQHYEQYF
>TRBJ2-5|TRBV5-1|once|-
TGCGCCAGCAGCTTGGCCGTGACGGTACAGTCCCAAGAGACCCAGTACTTC
CASSLAVTVQSQETQYF
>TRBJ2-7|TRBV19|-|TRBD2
TGTGCCAGTAGTAGCCTACTAGCGGGAATTTACGAGCAGTACTTC
CASSSLLAGIYEQYF
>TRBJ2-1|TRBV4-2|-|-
TGTGCCAGCAGCCAAGATCTAATGGAGTTTGAGCAGTTCTTC
CASSQDLMEFEQFF
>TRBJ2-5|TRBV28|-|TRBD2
TGTGCCAGCGGACCCATGGAGGCCGCGGGGGAAGAGACCCAGTACTTC
CASGPMEAAGEETQYF
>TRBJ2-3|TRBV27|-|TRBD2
TGTGCCAGCAGTTTACTGGCGGGGGTCGTCACAGATACGCAGTATTTT
CASSLLAGVVTDTQYF
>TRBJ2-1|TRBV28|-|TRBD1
TGTGCCAGCAGTTTATGGGGGACAGATTACAATGAGCAGTTCTTC
CASSLWGTDYNEQFF
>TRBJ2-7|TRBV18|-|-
TGTGCCAGCTCACCTCCTAGCTCCTACGAGCAGTACTTC
CASSPPSSYEQYF
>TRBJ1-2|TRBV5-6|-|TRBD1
TGTGCCAGCAGCTTGGAGGGGGCGTATGGCTACACCTTC
CASSLEGAYGYTF
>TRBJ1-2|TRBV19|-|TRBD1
TGTGCCAGTAGTATGCCCCGGGACAGGGGGATTCCTAACTATGGCTACACCTTC
CASSMPRDRGIPNYGYTF
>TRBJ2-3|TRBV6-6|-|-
TGTGCCAGCAGTTACCCCCGCGGGGACAGTCAGTATACGCAGTATTTT
CASSYPRGDSQYTQYF
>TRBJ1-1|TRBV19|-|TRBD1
TGTGCCAGTAACGACAGGGTAGGAAAGAACACTGAAGCTTTCTTT
CASNDRVGKNTEAFF
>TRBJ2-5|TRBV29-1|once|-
TGCAGCGGGTGGACATTCCAAAGGACCCAGTACTTC
CSGWTFQRTQYF
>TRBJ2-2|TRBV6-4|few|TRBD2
TGTGCCAGCAGTGACTCGGGAGGGCCCGGGGAGCTGTTTTTT
CASSDSGGPGELFF
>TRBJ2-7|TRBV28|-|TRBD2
TGTGCCAGCAGACCGGGGGGTAGCGGGAGTTACGAGCAGTACTTC
CASRPGGSGSYEQYF
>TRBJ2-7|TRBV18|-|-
TGTGCCAGCTCACCCGATAGCGCCACCTACGAGCAGTACTTC
CASSPDSATYEQYF
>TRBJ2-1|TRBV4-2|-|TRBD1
TGTGCCAGCAGCCGAGGACAGGGTGGGGATGAGCAGTTCTTC
CASSRGQGGDEQFF
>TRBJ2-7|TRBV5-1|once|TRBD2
TGCGCCAGCAGCTCTAGCGGGGGGTCCTACGAGCAGTACTTC
CASSSSGGSYEQYF
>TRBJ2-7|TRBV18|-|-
TGTGCCAGCTCACCAGGTGGCAGCCCAGACCTCTCCTACGAGCAGTACTTC
CASSPGGSPDLSYEQYF
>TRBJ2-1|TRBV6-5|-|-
TGTGCCAGCAGTCGGGACGTTGAGCAGTTCTTC
CASSRDVEQFF
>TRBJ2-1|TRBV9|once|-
TGTGCCAGCAGCGAGTACGGGACGCCGAATGAGCAGTTCTTC
CASSEYGTPNEQFF
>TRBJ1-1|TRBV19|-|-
TGTGCCAGTGGACAGATCACTGAAGCTTTCTTT
CASGQITEAFF
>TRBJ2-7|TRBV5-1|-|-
TGCGCCAGCAGCCCAACCGGGACGACCTACGAGCAGTACTTC
CASSPTGTTYEQYF
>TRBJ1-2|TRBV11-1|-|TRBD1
TGTGCCAGCAGCCGTCTTCCCGGACAGGGGGTCTATGGCTACACCTTC
CASSRLPGQGVYGYTF
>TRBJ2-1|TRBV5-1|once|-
TGCGCCAACGCCAATGAGCAGTTCTTC
CANANEQFF
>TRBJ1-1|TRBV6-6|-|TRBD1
TGTGCCAGCAGCCGTCCCGGGACAGGTACGAACACTGAAGCTTTCTTT
CASSRPGTGTNTEAFF
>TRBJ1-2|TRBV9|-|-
TGTGCCAGCAGCGTAGAAGCGACAGCGGGGTACGATAGCTACACCTTC
CASSVEATAGYDSYTF
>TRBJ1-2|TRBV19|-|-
TGTGCCAGTAGTATAAAGCAGTGGGGGGCTGATCATAACTATGGCTACACCTTC
CASSIKQWGADHNYGYTF
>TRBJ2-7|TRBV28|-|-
TGTGCCAGCAGTTTGGGTTACGAGCAGTACTTC
CASSLGYEQYF
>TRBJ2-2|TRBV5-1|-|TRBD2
TGCGCCAGCAGTAGCGGGACAACCACCGGGGAGCTGTTTTTT
CASSSGTTTGELFF
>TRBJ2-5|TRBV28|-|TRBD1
TGTGCCAGCAGTTCGACAGGGGTGGGGCAAGAGACCCAGTACTTC
CASSSTGVGQETQYF